The present entry profiles one TCR beta chain with its context. CDR3 length: 17 amino acids. The data derive from a study of blood T cell repertoires in COVID-19. Under the authors' procedure: Estimated nucleated cell counts came from reference gene primer amplification. TCRdb's table, derived via immunoSEQ multiplex PCR, lists solely in-frame clones and lacks some. D and trimming come from the DNA, and the V and J calls and clone size come from that table. This sample carries 200,000 to 250,000 clones, less than 90% of them seen once, and the ten largest clones take less than 7%. The V and J genes are TRBV1 and TRBJ2-1; the DNA was not compared with TRBD2, the D call given in the table. TRBV1 is a pseudogene locus. The sequencing sample was made of PBMCs or T cells enriched from blood (not recorded which). This clonotype was sampled from a woman aged 40-49 years who had recovered from COVID-19. CDR3 sequence: CTSRPPSREGPYNEQFF. The CDR3 coding sequence is TGCACCAGCAGGCCACCCTCGCGAGAGGGCCCCTACAATGAGCAGTTCTTC.